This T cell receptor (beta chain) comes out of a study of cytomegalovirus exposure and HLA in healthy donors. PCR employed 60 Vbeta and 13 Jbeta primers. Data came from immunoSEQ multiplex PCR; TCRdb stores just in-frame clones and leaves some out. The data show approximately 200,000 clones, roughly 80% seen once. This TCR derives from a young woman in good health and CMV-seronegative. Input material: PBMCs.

The CDR3 sequence: CASSRDYTDTQYF. In DNA, the CDR3 is TGTGCCAGCAGTCGGGACTACACAGATACGCAGTATTTT. The chain has TRBV6-4 and TRBJ2-3, with 7 bases that match TRBD2. Germline CDR1 reads MRHNA; CDR2 reads SNTAGT. The CDR3 has 13 residues. Germline trimming cut 5 bases from V and 2 bases from J; bases unmatched to any gene: 1.